This TCR beta chain stems from a study of breast tumors, draining lymph nodes, adjacent tissues. General study findings and limits: The lymph node origin of tumor T cells was framed as consistent with a hypothesis, not demonstrated. Data fit most tumor T cells coming from lymph node, expanding in tumor. Tumor TCR diversity was below lymph nodes but above nontumor tissue.

One entry per CDR3 protein, called by TCRdb with MiXCR from the multiplex PCR reads. The sample has 45,000 or so distinct CDR3 sequences, 20% to 25% seen once. This clonotype is termed medium-sized. The antigen is unknown. The CDR3 has 14 amino acids. Germline V CDR1 and CDR2: MNHNY, SVGAGI (reference sequence). The V and J ends lost 6 bases and 7 bases respectively, with 13 bases between them. Material: breast tumor tissue. This chain uses TRBV6-6 with TRBJ1-6; TRBD1 is a possible D gene (5 bases). This TCR was recovered from a female donor with breast cancer. Some clones in this sample may be carry-over from other donors' samples. The CDR3 bases are TGTGCCAGCAGCCTTCAGGGAGAAAATTCACCCCTCCACTTT. Translated: CASSLQGENSPLHF.